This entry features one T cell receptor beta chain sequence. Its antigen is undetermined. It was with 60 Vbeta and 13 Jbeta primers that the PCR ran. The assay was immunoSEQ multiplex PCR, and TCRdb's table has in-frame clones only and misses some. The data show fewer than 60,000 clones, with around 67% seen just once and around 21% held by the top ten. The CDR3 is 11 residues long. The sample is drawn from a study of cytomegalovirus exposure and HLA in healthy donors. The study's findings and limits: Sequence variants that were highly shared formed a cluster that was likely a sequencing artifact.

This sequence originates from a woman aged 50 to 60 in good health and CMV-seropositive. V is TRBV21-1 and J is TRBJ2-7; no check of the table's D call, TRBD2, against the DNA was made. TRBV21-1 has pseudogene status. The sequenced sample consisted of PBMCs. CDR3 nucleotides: TGTGCCAGCAGCGACCGGGATACGCAGTACTTC. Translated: CASSDRDTQYF.